The clone carrying this TCR beta chain was counted at least ten times. Its antigen is not known. V was pared by 2 bases and J by 3 bases, with 17 bases between. Germline CDR1 is DFQATT and CDR2 is SNEGSKA (reference sequence). The CDR3 covers 16 residues. This sample is drawn from a study of neurological immune-mediated disorders. Study observations and caveats: The absence of any CDR3 amino acid sequence shared by expanded clones across subjects suggests that repertoires were private in all groups.

Each CDR3 protein is one row after TCRdb ran MiXCR on the 5' RACE reads. The sample has about 82,000 distinct CDR3 sequences, just over 2.5% seen once. The gene calls are TRBV20-1 and TRBJ2-1; TRBD1 or TRBD2 may be the D gene (6 bases each). The sequence came from a woman aged 25 to 45 with multiple sclerosis. The specimen was PBMCs. The CDR3 DNA reads as TGCAGTGCTAGATCCCCCGTGGGGGGCGTCTACAATGAGCAGTTCTTC. Translation: CSARSPVGGVYNEQFF.